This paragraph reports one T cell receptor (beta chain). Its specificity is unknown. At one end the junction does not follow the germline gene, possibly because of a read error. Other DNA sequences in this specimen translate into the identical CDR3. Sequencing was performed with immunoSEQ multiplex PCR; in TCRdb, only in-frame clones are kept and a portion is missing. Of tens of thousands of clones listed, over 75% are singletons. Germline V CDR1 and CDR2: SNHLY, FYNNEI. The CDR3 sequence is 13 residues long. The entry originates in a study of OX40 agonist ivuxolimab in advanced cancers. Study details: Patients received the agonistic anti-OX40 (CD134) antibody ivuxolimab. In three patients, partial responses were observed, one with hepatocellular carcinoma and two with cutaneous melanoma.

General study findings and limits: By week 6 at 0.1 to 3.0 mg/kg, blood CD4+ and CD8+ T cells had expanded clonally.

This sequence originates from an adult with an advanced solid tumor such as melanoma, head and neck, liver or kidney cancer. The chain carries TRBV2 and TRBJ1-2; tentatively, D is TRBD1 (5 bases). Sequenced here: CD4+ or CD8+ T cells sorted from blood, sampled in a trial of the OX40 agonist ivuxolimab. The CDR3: CASIAGSNYGYTF. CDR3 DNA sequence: TGCGCCAGCATTGCAGGGAGCAACTATGGCTACACCTTC.